This T cell receptor (beta chain) is from a study of cytomegalovirus exposure and HLA in healthy donors. To note about this clone: Its antigen is still unknown.

Germline lookup yields CDR1 SEHNR and CDR2 FQNEAQ (reference sequence). CDR3 length: 13 amino acids. Trimming left V 7 bases short and J 3 bases short, with 12 bases between. Broader study findings: TCR beta chain V- and J-gene trimming was linked, in a later analysis, to a missense variant in DCLRE1C. A later examination showed that TCR association rates differed by HLA locus, with DRB1 most and HLA-C fewest. An assumption of roughly uniform sequencing depth across donors underlay the presence/absence analyses.

60 Vbeta and 13 Jbeta primers were used in PCR. Here immunoSEQ multiplex PCR was the method, and the copy in TCRdb shows in-frame clones only, minus some. The record lists 77,000 or so clones, of which the ten most abundant hold around 4.4%. This receptor was taken from a man aged 25-45 years in good health and CMV-seronegative. This chain links TRBV7-9 with TRBJ1-1; D unresolved. The sequencing sample was made of PBMCs. The CDR3 protein is CASTVLTDTEAFF. CDR3 nucleotide sequence: TGTGCCAGCACCGTCCTAACGGACACTGAAGCTTTCTTT.